Listed below are T cell receptor beta chains from one sample, sequenced in a study of technical replicates of blood from several donors. TCRdb keeps only in-frame clones here, not all; method: immunoSEQ multiplex PCR. Of nearly 80,000 clones listed, 85% to 95% are singletons. Sequencing used T cells isolated from PBMCs. The source of these receptors is a human donor in good health. Both conserved end residues are part of each CDR3. The D gene is left open where the match is weak. The size of a clone is reported for some rows only, either as once, few or many, or as a class for expanded clones.

d_gene	v_gene	abundance	j_gene	CDR3nt	CDR3aa
-	TRBV7-3	-	TRBJ1-1	TGTGCCAGCAGCTTGGGCTTTGGCAGGATGGGGAGGGGCACTGAAGCTTTCTTT	CASSLGFGRMGRGTEAFF
TRBD1	TRBV7-3	-	TRBJ1-1	TGTGCCAGCAGCTCGGACAGGGGCCCTATGAACACTGAAGCTTTCTTT	CASSSDRGPMNTEAFF
TRBD2	TRBV11-3	-	TRBJ2-7	TGTGCCAGCAGCTTAACCCGGGGGGGCTACGAGCAGTACTTC	CASSLTRGGYEQYF
-	TRBV6-5	-	TRBJ2-5	TGTGCCAGCAGTTACTCTGTCGGGGAGTGGGAAGAGACCCAGTACTTC	CASSYSVGEWEETQYF
-	TRBV20-1	-	TRBJ2-7	TGCAGTGCCCACAGTCCCTACGAGCAGTACTTC	CSAHSPYEQYF
TRBD1	TRBV9	-	TRBJ2-1	TGTGCCAGCAGCATACTGGACAGGGGACCAGAGCAGTTCTTC	CASSILDRGPEQFF
TRBD2	TRBV28	once	TRBJ2-7	TGTGCCAGCAGTGCCGCGGGAGGGTCCTACGAGCAGTACTTC	CASSAAGGSYEQYF
TRBD1	TRBV19	-	TRBJ2-7	TGTGCCAGTACTCCGGGACAGGGGGCGCGGGAGCAGTACTTC	CASTPGQGAREQYF
-	TRBV19	-	TRBJ1-2	TGTGCCAGTAGTATAAGAGTAGCTAACTATGGCTACACCTTC	CASSIRVANYGYTF
-	TRBV10-1	-	TRBJ1-1	TGCGCCAGCAGCGAAAGACAGACATGGGACACTGAAGCTTTCTTT	CASSERQTWDTEAFF
-	TRBV7-2	-	TRBJ2-7	TGTGCCAGCAGCCTTAGACAGGCCTACTCCTACGAGCAGTACTTC	CASSLRQAYSYEQYF
TRBD2	TRBV11-1	-	TRBJ2-7	TGTGCCAGCAGTTTAGATCTATCAGCGGGAGTATTCGAGCAGTACTTC	CASSLDLSAGVFEQYF
-	TRBV7-2	-	TRBJ2-5	TGTGCCAGCAGCCCTAGGGGAGAGACCCAGTACTTC	CASSPRGETQYF
-	TRBV10-3	once	TRBJ1-1	TGTGCCATCAGTTCGGGGGACACTGAAGCTTTCTTT	CAISSGDTEAFF
TRBD1	TRBV7-2	-	TRBJ2-7	TGTGCCAGCAGCATGGGACAGGGGGCCTACGAGCAGTACTTC	CASSMGQGAYEQYF
-	TRBV30	-	TRBJ2-1	TGTGCCTGGAGTGTACAGTCTAATGAGCAGTTCTTC	CAWSVQSNEQFF